This T cell receptor beta chain was sequenced for a study of early T cells in non-severe SARS-CoV-2 infection. CDR3 length: 11 residues. CDR1 is MNHNS, CDR2 SASEGT, per germline. TCRdb passed the 5' RACE reads through MiXCR, listing each CDR3 protein once. The sample includes about 83,000 distinct CDR3 sequences, over 12% of them seen just once. The clonotype was recovered from an adult who was a healthcare worker with PCR-confirmed SARS-CoV-2 infection or an uninfected control (not recorded which). The V and J genes are TRBV6-1 and TRBJ2-7; 9 nucleotides agree with TRBD2. The sequencing sample was made of whole blood. In nucleotides, the CDR3 is TGTTCTAGCGGGAACTCCTACGAGCAGTACTTC. Its protein is CSSGNSYEQYF.